This section outlines one TCR beta chain sequence together with its context. The antigen it recognizes is unknown. Per-nucleotide qualities are absent, and no much larger clonotype sits a single base away. The cohort comprised 710 or so healthy bone marrow donors. At the time of sampling, all cohort members were nominally healthy, though unrecorded immune exposures were likely present. The donor was CMV seronegative and belonged to the group of 380 or so seronegative cohort members. A peripheral blood sample was provided by each donor, and peripheral blood mononuclear cells were used for TCR beta sequencing. The Qiagen DNeasy Blood Extraction Kit was used to extract genomic DNA from the blood cell samples. The library came from the immunoSEQ multiplex PCR assay. The multiplex PCR relied on a mix of 60 forward primers for TCR Vbeta segments and 13 reverse primers for TCR Jbeta segments. Amplification of the CDR3 region of rearranged TCR beta genes was performed with a multiplex PCR assay on genomic DNA. The amplified TCR beta libraries were sequenced on the Illumina HiSeq System as 87-base-pair reads. The source study handled its data this way. A later analysis counted tens of millions of unique TCR beta chains across the 550 to 750 repertoires, and some 11 million of these chains were shared by at least two donors. A nearest-neighbor algorithm error-corrected the raw reads and collapsed the reads into unique sequences, merging closely related sequences to remove PCR and sequencing errors. V, D and J gene segments were assigned by aligning CDR3 sequences to IMGT reference sequences. Each retained sequence needed at least a six-nucleotide match to both a V gene segment and a J gene segment. Rearrangements were called productive when the CDR3 lacked stop codons and stayed in frame with V and J; all others were non-productive. CDR3 was defined by IMGT convention, running from the second conserved V-encoded cysteine to the conserved J-encoded phenylalanine. Sequences without an unambiguous match to a single V gene segment were excluded from the earlier analysis of 450 to 750 of the donors. In an earlier analysis of several hundred of the donors, V segments were called functional above 56.7% productive rearrangements and were called segregating when the between-donor standard deviation exceeded 5%. A statistical classification framework was developed to diagnose cytomegalovirus status using the catalog of TCR beta chain sequences. A later analysis assigned V and J genes by comparing TCR nucleotide sequences with IMGT/GENE-DB human TR gene sequences. The TCRdist pipeline was used in a later analysis to assign CDR3 sequences and most-parsimonious VDJ recombination scenarios. In a later analysis, every TCR beta chain was defined by the combination of its CDR3 amino acid sequence and its V-gene family, and reads without a unique V-gene family were dropped. In a later analysis, around 600 highly shared, low-generation-probability nucleotide sequences were removed to address suspected cross-contamination and a sequencing artifact. In a later analysis, a clonal expansion index was calculated for each public chain from normalized within-repertoire ranks of inferred template counts. Generation probabilities in a later analysis came from a VDJ recombination model fitted to out-of-frame rearrangements, and those results were checked against IGoR. In a later analysis, hypergeometric tests were used to score TCR-TCR, TCR-HLA and TCR-CMV co-occurrence, with a repertoire-size bias correction applied to TCR pairs. In a later analysis, false discovery rates were estimated by permuting HLA or CMV assignments 20 times. A later analysis grouped co-occurring TCRs with DBSCAN, adding TCRdist sequence similarity when clustering within HLA-allele-positive subsets. Co-occurrence clustering excluded repertoires with fewer than 30,000 or more than 120,000 public chains, plus five with anomalous nucleotide sharing. Sourced from immuneACCESS, this table was stored by TCRdb with only in-frame sequences that have V and J called. A share of the clones is absent; for the studies checked, an unresolved V gene accounts for under half, and the remainder has no known explanation. V and J calls plus clone size are reproduced from that table; the DNA served to infer D and trimming. Recorded for this sample are 100,000 to 150,000 clones; about three quarters of them occurred a single time. The ten largest clones take up around 2% of the sample.

There are 15 amino acids in the CDR3, from cysteine to phenylalanine inclusive. Of the read, only the CDR3 DNA is kept; its 45 bases are in frame from base 1. CDR1 and CDR2 are drawn from the germline V gene: SGHRS, YFSETQ. Relative to germline, V is 3 bases shorter and J is 5 bases shorter, with 15 bases between their ends. This entry comes from a study of cytomegalovirus exposure and HLA in healthy donors (TCRdb year 2017). Regarding the complete study: According to an earlier analysis of around 600 of the donors, 150 million to 200 million T cells yielded 95 million to 140 million unique TCR beta sequences and 276 Gb of sequence data. Around 320 gigabases of sequencing data and approximately 93 million unique TCR sequences were included in an early release covering about 620 HLA-typed donors. The genetic ancestry cluster associated with self-reported Caucasian donors included 65% to 90% of the roughly 400 genotyped donors. The study aimed to test whether cataloging public T cell receptors could reveal signatures of past pathogen exposure. The study used immunosequencing to profile the T cell repertoires of approximately 630 subjects and linked those repertoires to cytomegalovirus serostatus. A separate validation cohort of over 95 different subjects was used in addition to the 666-subject first cohort. The study combined high-throughput TCR immunosequencing, statistical association of individual TCRs with disease status, and machine learning to predict cytomegalovirus infection status. In a later analysis, previously published TCR beta repertoires from 670 or so donors were re-analyzed and high-resolution HLA genotyping was added so that TCR occurrence patterns could be studied. Rather than drawing on any new phenotypic data, the later analysis identified candidate immune exposures from TCR beta sequences and the way those sequences occurred across donors. To decide whether each TCR beta V gene segment behaved as functional or pseudogenic, an earlier analysis of approximately 620 of the donors relied on high-throughput TCR beta sequencing. Donor age, sex, ethnicity and CMV serostatus were collected together with the repertoire data. In a later genetic analysis, genome-wide SNP genotypes for about 55% of the 666 donors were used, and that subset was treated as a discovery cohort. All discovery cohort repertoires had been generated on a single sequencing platform. Both class I and class II loci were covered by HLA typing, at four-digit resolution. The number of typed donors differed by locus: roughly 620-630 for A, B, C, DRB1 and DQB1; 500 to 550 for DQA1; over 600 for DPA1; and about 450 for DPB1. Because of strong linkage in the cohort, four or five DR-DQ haplotypes were treated as single units for association and clustering. Among 398 genotyped donors of the cohort, an average of around 250,000 unique TCR beta nucleotide sequences was sequenced per donor, of which about 18% were non-productive.

What the work shows at the level of the full study, not this receptor alone: While some public TCRs were present in many individuals, most TCR sequences turned up only very rarely across donors. Compared with the approximately 700-donor mean, donors in an Asian-associated ancestry cluster had fewer N-insertions in productive TCRs, according to a later genetic analysis. The earlier analysis of a few hundred of the donors excluded over 15 rarely observed V segments, including chromosome 9 orphons, because counts were too low. Because HLA typing was unavailable for some donors at each locus, only the typed subset was used in association tests. Compared with equally common non-associated chains, HLA-associated TCR beta chains in a later analysis were more clonally expanded and had lower generation probabilities. A few of the identified cytomegalovirus-associated TCR beta chains were confirmed in vitro to be specific for cytomegalovirus antigens. A later genetic analysis associated a missense DCLRE1C variant with V-gene and J-gene trimming of TCR beta chains, and an independent cohort replicated the association. The only immune exposure information available for the cohort was CMV serostatus. Correlated functional status among segregating V segments might reflect linkage disequilibrium, but an unknown experimental factor could not be ruled out. An earlier analysis of approximately 500 of the donors showed that most TCR beta V segments appeared in productive rearrangements either about 90% or about 30% of the time, which broadly matched IMGT annotations. The study gave a list of 150 to 200 TCR beta chains associated with cytomegalovirus. The presence/absence analyses assumed that sequencing depth was roughly uniform across donors, and that assumption may not be true. Some IMGT-functional V segments, including TRBV6-2 and TRBV6-3, could not be told apart with the 87-base-pair reads, so those segments were excluded. This cohort had only TCR beta chains sequenced, and the lack of alpha or paired-chain data limited which features could be detected. A later analysis found that TCR association rates varied across HLA loci, with DRB1 alleles showing the most associated TCRs and HLA-C alleles the fewest. A further reported finding was that TCR beta sequences accurately predicted the HLA-A and HLA-B alleles for most subjects in the first cohort. According to the authors, the approach could potentially be generalized to other disease states and immunological phenotypes. Specific HLA alleles were associated with 15,000 to 20,000 TCR beta sequences at a false discovery rate of 0.05 in a later analysis. In a later analysis, most CMV-associated TCR beta chains were found to appear HLA-restricted, with HLA associations seemingly driven largely by CMV exposure. In a later analysis, several top co-occurrence clusters were reported to appear linked to parvovirus B19, influenza, CMV and Epstein-Barr virus. When HLA alleles, especially DR and DQ, strongly co-occurred, TCR associations were difficult to assign to individual alleles. A cluster of highly shared sequence variants was judged likely to be a technical artifact of the sequencing pipeline. The classifier was reported to diagnose cytomegalovirus status with high specificity and sensitivity in both the original cohort and the validation cohort.

The chain couples TRBV5-1 to TRBJ2-1; 6 matching bases give a weak D call of TRBD1. Material for sequencing was PBMCs. The sequence was collected from a woman in her forties in good health and CMV-seronegative. The nucleotides are TGCGCCAGCAGCTCCGCCGGGACAAGCCACAATGAGCAGTTCTTC. This codes for CASSSAGTSHNEQFF.